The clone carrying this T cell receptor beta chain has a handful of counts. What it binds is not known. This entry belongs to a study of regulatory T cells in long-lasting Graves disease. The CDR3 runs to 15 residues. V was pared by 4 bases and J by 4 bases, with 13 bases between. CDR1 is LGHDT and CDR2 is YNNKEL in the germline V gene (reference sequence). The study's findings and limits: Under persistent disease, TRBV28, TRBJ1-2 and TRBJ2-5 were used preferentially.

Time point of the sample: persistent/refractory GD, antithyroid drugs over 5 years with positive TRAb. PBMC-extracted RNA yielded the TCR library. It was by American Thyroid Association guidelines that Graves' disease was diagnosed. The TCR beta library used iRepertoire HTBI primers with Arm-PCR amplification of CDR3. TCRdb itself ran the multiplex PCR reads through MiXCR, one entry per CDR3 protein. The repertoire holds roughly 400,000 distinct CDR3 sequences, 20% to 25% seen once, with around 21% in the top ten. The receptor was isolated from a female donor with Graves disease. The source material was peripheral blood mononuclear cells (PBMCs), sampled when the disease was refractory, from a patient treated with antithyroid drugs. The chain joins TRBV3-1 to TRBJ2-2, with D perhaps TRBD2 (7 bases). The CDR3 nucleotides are TGTGCCAGCAGCCGACCGAGGGGGGGCACCGGGGAGCTGTTTTTT. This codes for CASSRPRGGTGELFF. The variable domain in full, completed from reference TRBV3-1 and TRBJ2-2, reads DTAVSQTPKYLVTQMGNDKSIKCEQNLGHDTMYWYKQDSKKFLKIMFSYNNKELIINETVPNRFSPKSPDKAHLNLHINSLELGDSAVYFCASSRPRGGTGELFFGEGSRLTVL.